The next 21 T cell receptor beta chains were all read from a single sample in a study of shared clonotypes between healthy human individuals. The assay was immunoSEQ multiplex PCR, and TCRdb's table has in-frame clones only and misses some. The data contain some 900,000 clones, about three quarters of them singletons. Material for sequencing was memory CD4+ T cells sorted from blood. Subset described: CD45RA-negative fraction. These receptors all stem from a man aged 18 to 29 in good health.

The V and J genes are TRBV9 and TRBJ2-3, with 8 bases lining up with TRBD2. CDR3 length equals 16 residues. Trimming cost V 4 bases and J 2 bases; bases outside gene matches: 9. Looked up from germline, CDR1 is SGDLS and CDR2 is YYNGEE. CDR3 in amino acids: CASSRGAGGNTDTQYF. DNA for the CDR3: TGTGCCAGCAGCCGAGGTGCGGGGGGTAACACAGATACGCAGTATTTT.

The chain is built from TRBV6-1 and TRBJ2-5; TRBD2 matches 9 bases. This CDR3 has 15 amino acids. V dropped 1 base and J dropped 4; count of bases not matched to a gene: 4. Germline V gene data show CDR1 as MNHNS and CDR2 as SASEGT. The CDR3: CASSEDGLATETQYF. CDR3 sequence (DNA): TGTGCCAGCAGTGAAGATGGACTAGCGACAGAGACCCAGTACTTC.

V gene TRBV19 combines with J gene TRBJ1-1, with D tentatively TRBD1 (5 bases). Germline CDR1 LNHDA, CDR2 SQIVND (reference sequence). Trimming removed 10 bases from V and 6 bases from J, with 15 bases in between. The length of the CDR3 is 12 residues. The DNA for the CDR3 is TGTGCCACCCACCGGGGGACCGCTGAAGCTTTCTTT. It specifies CATHRGTAEAFF.

The chain links TRBV11-2 to TRBJ2-3, with D possibly matching TRBD2 (5 bases). Germline loops: CDR1 SGHAT, CDR2 FQNNGV. The germline V and J ends were trimmed by 1 base and 1 base, with 9 bases remaining between them. The CDR3 spans 15 residues. The CDR3 here is CASSLGGKGTDTQYF. DNA for the CDR3: TGTGCCAGCAGCTTAGGAGGGAAAGGCACAGATACGCAGTATTTT.

This clone has a count of ten or more. Different DNA sequences within this sample yield the same CDR3. The V call is TRBV5-4, the J call TRBJ2-3; 8 bases map to TRBD2. Germline V gene sequence: CDR1 SGHNT, CDR2 YYREEE (reference sequence). CDR3 length equals 15 residues. The trim removed 0 bases at V and 0 bases at J, leaving 0 bases unmatched. In nucleotides, the CDR3 is TGTGCCAGCAGCTTGGCTAGCGGGAGCACAGATACGCAGTATTTT. This encodes CASSLASGSTDTQYF.

This chain's CDR3 is CASSLRTGGAETQYF. In DNA form, the CDR3 reads TGTGCCAGCAGCTTACGGACAGGGGGGGCGGAGACCCAGTACTTC. V is TRBV5-4 and J is TRBJ2-5; 10 bases line up with TRBD1. The CDR3 length is 15 residues. Germline V gene data show CDR1 as SGHNT and CDR2 as YYREEE (reference sequence). The V segment lost 2 bases and the J segment 5 bases; nucleotides outside the gene matches: 6.

The rearrangement links TRBV19 to TRBJ1-6; D might be TRBD1 (6 bases). V was shortened by 4 bases and J by 7 bases, with 11 bases between the two germline ends. Germline CDR1 is LNHDA and CDR2 is SQIVND (reference sequence). The CDR3 has 14 amino acids. The CDR3 coding sequence is TGTGCCAGTAGTACGGGACACAGAAATTCACCCCTCCACTTT. It codes for CASSTGHRNSPLHF.

The rearrangement uses TRBV30 and TRBJ1-5; tentative D call: TRBD1 (5 bases). Germline-derived CDR1 and CDR2 are GTSNPN and SVGIG (reference sequence). The CDR3 extends over 15 amino acids. V was shortened by 5 bases and J by 2 bases, with 16 bases between the two germline ends. CDR3 region: CAWGQDWAGNQPQHF. The CDR3 DNA follows: TGTGCCTGGGGACAAGATTGGGCGGGCAATCAGCCCCAGCATTTT.

This rearrangement joins TRBV28 to TRBJ1-4; a possible D gene is TRBD1 (5 bases). CDR1 and CDR2 from the germline V gene are MDHEN and SYDVKM. The length of the CDR3 is 15 residues. Trimming pared 6 bases from V and 8 bases from J, leaving 19 bases between. In DNA form, the CDR3 reads TGTGCCAGCAGGCAAACCGGGACCGCGGGGGAAAAACTGTTTTTT. It yields the protein CASRQTGTAGEKLFF.

This clone appeared a single time. The chain links TRBV28 to TRBJ1-2; D not certain. Germline V gene sequence: CDR1 MDHEN, CDR2 SYDVKM. The CDR3 contains 14 residues. Deletions cut 2 bases from V and 8 bases from J, with 15 bases between. CDR3 coding DNA: TGTGCCAGCAGTTTAAAGGGAGTAGGGAAGGGCTACACCTTC. This sequence encodes CASSLKGVGKGYTF.

The J gene is TRBJ2-1, the V gene TRBV7-2; D unclear. The CDR3 has 11 amino acids. V was cut by 6 bases and J by 5 bases, with 5 bases left in between. Germline loops: CDR1 SGHTA, CDR2 FQGNSA. CDR3 coding DNA: TGTGCCAGCAGAAAAAACAATGAGCAGTTCTTC. Translating gives CASRKNNEQFF. Filled out from reference TRBV7-2 and TRBJ2-1, the complete variable domain reads GAGVSQSPSNKVTEKGKDVELRCDPISGHTALYWYRQSLGQGLEFLIYFQGNSAPDKSGLPSDRFSAERTGGSVSTLTIQRTQQEDSAVYLCASRKNNEQFFGPGTRLTVL.

In its sample, this clone was seen once. This chain connects TRBV18 to TRBJ1-3; unclear D gene. Germline-derived CDR1 and CDR2 are KGHSH and LQKENI. The ends were cut back, 3 bases at V and 0 bases at J, with 9 bases in the middle. CDR3 length: 15 residues. The CDR3: CASSPIGSSGNTIYF. The CDR3 bases are TGTGCCAGCTCACCTATAGGGAGCTCTGGAAACACCATATATTTT. Variable domain in full (rest from reference TRBV18 and TRBJ1-3): NAGVMQNPRHLVRRRGQEARLRCSPMKGHSHVYWYRQLPEEGLKFMVYLQKENIIDESGMPKERFSAEFPKEGPSILRIQQVVRGDSAAYFCASSPIGSSGNTIYFGEGSWLTVV.

V usage is TRBV7-9 and J usage is TRBJ1-5; no clear D. Germline CDR1 reads SEHNR; CDR2 reads FQNEAQ (reference sequence). V was pared by 5 bases and J by 1 base, with 15 bases between. The CDR3 has 16 residues. The chain's CDR3 is CASSLDVGLSNQPQHF. In nucleotides, the CDR3 is TGTGCCAGCAGCCTAGATGTGGGTTTGAGCAATCAGCCCCAGCATTTT.

The DNA for the CDR3 is TGTGCCAGCAGGAGTAGCGGGGGGGCCTACAATGAGCAGTTCTTC. Translation gives CASRSSGGAYNEQFF. V and J are TRBV27 and TRBJ2-1; 11 bases align to TRBD2. The V gene's germline CDR1 is MNHEY and CDR2 SMNVEV (reference sequence). The CDR3 runs 15 residues. The V gene end was trimmed by 6 bases and the J gene end by 2 bases; junction bases not matched to a gene: 3.

The chain couples TRBV27 to TRBJ2-2; tentatively, D is TRBD1 (5 bases). Per germline, CDR1 MNHEY and CDR2 SMNVEV (reference sequence). Between the trimmed V and J ends, which lost 4 bases and 5 bases, there was a span of 14 bases. The CDR3 covers 15 residues. Here the CDR3 reads CASSSRVGVTGELFF. CDR3 nucleotides: TGTGCCAGCAGTTCCCGCGTAGGGGTGACCGGGGAGCTGTTTTTT.

This clone showed up many times. Written as DNA, the CDR3 is TGTGCCACCACACCCGGGACAGCCAACACTGAAGCTTTCTTT. Translation: CATTPGTANTEAFF. The chain couples TRBV6-1 to TRBJ1-1; TRBD1 matches 7 bases. The J segment lost 2 bases and the V segment lost 10 bases, leaving 10 bases of the junction unmatched. Germline CDR1 and CDR2: MNHNS and SASEGT. The CDR3 loop spans 14 amino acids.

The chain combines TRBV18 with TRBJ1-4; a weak D match, TRBD1 (5 bases). CDR1 is KGHSH and CDR2 is LQKENI in the germline V gene. V was trimmed by 6 bases and J by 4 bases, leaving 9 bases between them. This CDR3 contains 13 residues. CDR3 residues: CASSGQNNEKLFF. The CDR3 DNA is TGTGCCAGCTCGGGGCAGAATAATGAAAAACTGTTTTTT. Looking up the rest from reference TRBV18 and TRBJ1-4 gives the full variable domain: NAGVMQNPRHLVRRRGQEARLRCSPMKGHSHVYWYRQLPEEGLKFMVYLQKENIIDESGMPKERFSAEFPKEGPSILRIQQVVRGDSAAYFCASSGQNNEKLFFGSGTQLSVL.

This clone was counted ten times or more. The chain combines TRBV18 with TRBJ2-1; TRBD2 matches 8 bases. CDR3 length: 15 amino acids. Trimming removed 4 bases from V and 8 bases from J; junction bases left unmatched: 10. Germline V lookup: CDR1 KGHSH, CDR2 LQKENI. The DNA for the CDR3 is TGTGCCAGCTCACTTAGTAGCGGGGCTCTCGATGAGCAGTTCTTC. This codes for CASSLSSGALDEQFF.

The chain has TRBV6-1 and TRBJ1-6; the match to TRBD1 covers 8 bases. Trimming cost V 6 bases and J 6 bases; bases outside gene matches: 7. This CDR3 comprises 15 residues. Germline values: CDR1 MNHNS, CDR2 SASEGT. Written as DNA, the CDR3 is TGTGCCAGCAGCGTCAAACAGGGGGGTAATTCACCCCTCCACTTT. Protein: CASSVKQGGNSPLHF.

This clone came up a few times. The V gene is TRBV6-6, the J gene TRBJ1-1; D is unresolved. V was trimmed by 5 bases and J by 11 bases, leaving 12 bases between them. The CDR3 has 11 amino acids. Per the germline V gene, CDR1 is MNHNY and CDR2 is SVGAGI (reference sequence). The CDR3 is CASSNQAGAFF. CDR3 nucleotide sequence: TGTGCCAGCAGTAATCAGGCTGGCGCTTTCTTT.

V is TRBV13 and J is TRBJ2-3; D gene unclear. V was shortened by 5 bases and J by 3 bases, with 9 bases between the two germline ends. Germline assignment: CDR1 PRHDT and CDR2 FYEKMQ (reference sequence). The CDR3 spans 13 residues. CDR3 coding DNA: TGTGCCAGCAGCCCGCGGATGACAGATACGCAGTATTTT. Translation gives CASSPRMTDTQYF. Drawing the rest from reference TRBV13 and TRBJ2-3, the complete variable domain is AAGVIQSPRHLIKEKRETATLKCYPIPRHDTVYWYQQGPGQDPQFLISFYEKMQSDKGSIPDRFSAQQFSDYHSELNMSSLELGDSALYFCASSPRMTDTQYFGPGTRLTVL.